The rows below give T cell receptor beta chains drawn from one sample of a study of blood T cells in healthy people across ages. MiXCR, run by TCRdb on the 5' RACE reads, gives a single entry per CDR3 protein. Of 1.4 million to 1.5 million distinct CDR3 sequences in the sample, 42% are singletons; the top ten hold less than 8%. Source material: blood. Receptor source: a woman aged 18-29 years in good health. Each CDR3 is given with its conserved first and last residue. The order of the fields is V gene, clone size, D gene, CDR3 length, J gene, CDR3 DNA, CDR3 protein. D genes are given only for firm matches. Clone sizes are given selectively: once, few, many, or a class where the clone is expanded.

TRBV20-1	NA	TRBD2	14	TRBJ2-2	TGCAGCGCGAAAGCGGGAGCGGGCACCGGGGAGCTGTTTTTT	CSAKAGAGTGELFF
TRBV7-2	many	TRBD1	14	TRBJ1-2	TGTGCCAGCAGCCCGGACAGGTGGGGTCGAGGCTACACCTTC	CASSPDRWGRGYTF
TRBV27	NA	NA	12	TRBJ1-1	TGTGCCAGCAGCCCCCAGTGGGGGAAAGCTTTCTTT	CASSPQWGKAFF
TRBV6-2/TRBV6-3	few	NA	12	TRBJ2-1	TGTGCCAGCAAGGAGGTTAACAATGAGCAGTTCTTC	CASKEVNNEQFF
TRBV27	NA	NA	13	TRBJ1-1	TGTGCCAGCAGTTTAGGGGTTGGAGCTGAAGCTTTCTTT	CASSLGVGAEAFF
TRBV20-1	few	NA	14	TRBJ1-2	TGCAGTGCTAGAGATCGGGCCATTACCTATGGCTACACCTTC	CSARDRAITYGYTF
TRBV25-1	NA	NA	15	TRBJ2-7	TGTGCCAGCAGTGAAACTACAGGGTCTTTCTACGAGCAGTACTTC	CASSETTGSFYEQYF
TRBV3-1	NA	TRBD1	15	TRBJ2-5	TGTGCCAGCAGCCTATGGGACAGGGGAGGAGAGACCCAGTACTTC	CASSLWDRGGETQYF
TRBV5-1	few	TRBD1	15	TRBJ1-3	TGCGCCAGCAGCTTGGATGGGACAGAAGGAAACACCATATATTTT	CASSLDGTEGNTIYF
TRBV7-9	NA	NA	14	TRBJ1-2	TGTGCCAGCAGCTTAGCAGGGGGTCCCTGTGGCTACACCTTC	CASSLAGGPCGYTF
TRBV20-1	NA	NA	14	TRBJ2-1	TGCAGTGCTACTAGAAGTGCAGGGATCAATGAGCAGTTCTTC	CSATRSAGINEQFF
TRBV29-1	NA	NA	15	TRBJ2-7	TGCAGCGTTTATTATGGAGGCGGACTTACCTACGAGCAGTACTTC	CSVYYGGGLTYEQYF
TRBV6-6	few	TRBD1	17	TRBJ1-5	TGTGCCAGCCAGCTCCCCGGGACAGGTAATAGCAATCAGCCCCAGCATTTT	CASQLPGTGNSNQPQHF
TRBV5-1	NA	TRBD2	15	TRBJ2-7	TGCGCCAGCAGCTACGGACTAGCGGGGATCTACGAGCAGTACTTC	CASSYGLAGIYEQYF
TRBV14	few	NA	14	TRBJ2-5	TGTGCCAGCAGCCAGTACAGGGCGGCAGAGACCCAGTACTTC	CASSQYRAAETQYF
TRBV12-3/TRBV12-4	few	TRBD1	14	TRBJ2-7	TGTGCCAGCAGTTTCTCGGACAGGGCGAATGAGCAGTACTTC	CASSFSDRANEQYF
TRBV29-1	NA	NA	13	TRBJ2-1	TGCAGCGTTGTGGAGCCCGTCTACAATGAGCAGTTCTTC	CSVVEPVYNEQFF
TRBV28	NA	NA	14	TRBJ2-3	TGTGCCACCCTCCGCGTATCAAGCACAGATACGCAGTATTTT	CATLRVSSTDTQYF
TRBV27	NA	TRBD2	15	TRBJ2-3	TGTACCAGCAGTTGGGCGGGGGTTAGCACAGATACGCAGTATTTT	CTSSWAGVSTDTQYF
TRBV6-5	NA	NA	14	TRBJ1-2	TGTGCCACCCGACGGGACATCTCCATCCTTGGCTACACCTTC	CATRRDISILGYTF
TRBV5-1	few	TRBD2	17	TRBJ2-7	TGCGCCAGCAGCTTGGAGGGTGCGGGACTAGCGTTGTACGAGCAGTACTTC	CASSLEGAGLALYEQYF
TRBV14	NA	TRBD2	18	TRBJ2-2	TGTGCCAGCAGCCAAGTGGCTAGCGGGGACTCGAACACCGGGGAGCTGTTTTTT	CASSQVASGDSNTGELFF
TRBV7-9	NA	NA	11	TRBJ1-1	TGTGCCAGCCGTACGGTCACTGTAGCTTTCTTT	CASRTVTVAFF
TRBV4-2	NA	NA	15	TRBJ1-2	TGTGCCAGCAGCCCGCGTCAGGGTGGGATTGACGGCTACACCTTC	CASSPRQGGIDGYTF
TRBV14	NA	NA	13	TRBJ2-5	TGTGCCAGCTCCCGGGTTAACCAAGAGACCCAGTACTTC	CASSRVNQETQYF
TRBV12-3/TRBV12-4	NA	TRBD1	15	TRBJ2-2	TGTGCCAGCCGATCTCCAGGGGGCCTGACCGGGGAGCTGTTTTTT	CASRSPGGLTGELFF